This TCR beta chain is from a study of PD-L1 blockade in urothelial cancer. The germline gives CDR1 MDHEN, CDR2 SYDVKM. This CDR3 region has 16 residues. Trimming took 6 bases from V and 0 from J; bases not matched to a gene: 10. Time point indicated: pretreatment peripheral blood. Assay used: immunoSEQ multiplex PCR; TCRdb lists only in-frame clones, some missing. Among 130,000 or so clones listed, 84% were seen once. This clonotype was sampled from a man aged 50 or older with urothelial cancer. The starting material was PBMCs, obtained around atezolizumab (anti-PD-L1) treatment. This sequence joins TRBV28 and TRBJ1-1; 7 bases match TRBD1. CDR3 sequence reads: CASSGQEVRMNTEAFF. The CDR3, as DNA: TGTGCCAGCAGCGGACAGGAGGTCCGCATGAACACTGAAGCTTTCTTT.